This is a list of T cell receptor beta chains from one sample in a study of T cell changes during pregnancy in multiple sclerosis. Method: immunoSEQ multiplex PCR; TCRdb's copy keeps in-frame clones and lacks some. This sample carries 35,000 to 50,000 clones, 91% of them seen once, and the ten largest clones take approximately 2%. The sample here was CD4+ T cells from peripheral blood mononuclear cells, taken after pregnancy. These TCRs come from a female donor in good health, enrolled as a control in a pregnancy study. Each CDR3 is given with its conserved first and last residue. The order of the fields is V gene, J gene, CDR3 length, CDR3 protein.

>TRBV28|TRBJ2-3|13
CASSSARENTQYF
>TRBV7-8|TRBJ2-7|15
CASSLEVAGPYEQYF
>TRBV10-1|TRBJ2-7|13
CASREDSSHEQYF
>TRBV28|TRBJ2-1|13
CASSFPPFNEQFF
>TRBV11-2|TRBJ2-5|13
CASSLSPRLAQYF
>TRBV25-1|TRBJ1-4|14
CASSEPGQRKKLFF
>TRBV5-1|TRBJ2-7|14
CASSFPGGNREQYF
>TRBV28|TRBJ1-2|13
CASSLDGGDGYTF
>TRBV6-1|TRBJ2-2|14
CASEDRGLTGELFF
>TRBV29-1|TRBJ1-4|15
CSVEDLRGGDEKLFF
>TRBV12-2|TRBJ2-7|14
CASRAGQGDGEQYF
>TRBV7-2|TRBJ2-2|15
CASSLRGAGTGELFF
>TRBV11-2|TRBJ2-3|12
CASSLVRDTQYF
>TRBV7-2|TRBJ2-3|15
CASSQSRGSTDTQYF
>TRBV6-1|TRBJ1-5|18
CASSVKAGTGGTNQPQHF
>TRBV19|TRBJ2-3|15
CASRLAGAGPDTQYF
>TRBV13|TRBJ2-1|21
CASSCSAPGTGSSGVYNEQFF
>TRBV6-5|TRBJ1-1|14
CASSSPSEGRKAFF
>TRBV18|TRBJ1-2|14
CASSPAGDSYGYTF
>TRBV18|TRBJ1-1|13
CASSAQMNTEAFF
>TRBV18|TRBJ1-5|15
CASSPTKGGNQPQHF
>TRBV27|TRBJ2-7|13
CASSPTTGYEQYF
>TRBV5-1|TRBJ2-3|14
CASSPDRGRDTQYF
>TRBV18|TRBJ1-2|13
CASSPGRDNGYTF
>TRBV18|TRBJ1-5|14
CASSPQGGNQPQHF
>TRBV5-4|TRBJ1-2|14
CASSSTGGRGGYTF
>TRBV4-1|TRBJ2-3|15
CASSQGQGALDTQYF
>TRBV2|TRBJ2-7|15
CASTPEAGQSYEQYF
>TRBV11-2|TRBJ2-3|13
CASSLEGGDTQYF
>TRBV28|TRBJ1-1|14
CASSLSQENTEAFF
>TRBV4-3|TRBJ1-4|15
CASSQDGRSNEKLFF
>TRBV7-9|TRBJ2-3|19
CASSLLPLAGGYQPDTQYF
>TRBV29-1|TRBJ1-1|15
CSVSGRKSAGTEAFF
>TRBV2|TRBJ1-2|13
CASSTQGARGYTF
>TRBV5-4|TRBJ2-5|16
CASSLTKTSGEETQYF
>TRBV5-6|TRBJ1-1|15
CASSLFGLESGEAFF
>TRBV5-6|TRBJ1-5|16
CASSPSGAALRQPQHF
>TRBV28|TRBJ2-1|18
CASSCTRGADSSYNEQFF
>TRBV4-1|TRBJ1-5|15
CASSQEGQANQPQHF
>TRBV5-1|TRBJ2-1|16
CASSPRILAGLNEQFF
>TRBV19|TRBJ2-3|16
CASSIGGAGRTDTQYF
>TRBV7-2|TRBJ2-2|13
CASSPGPGGELFF
>TRBV20-1|TRBJ2-1|11
CSGGGANEQFF
>TRBV5-4|TRBJ1-1|14
CASSPGQRNTEAFF
>TRBV5-6|TRBJ1-6|14
CASRSQGEGSPLHF
>TRBV4-1|TRBJ2-5|17
CASSQALGGGSQETQYF
>TRBV27|TRBJ1-6|14
CASSLPGDASPLHF
>TRBV15|TRBJ2-3|18
CATSSYDYRDRATDTQYF
>TRBV2|TRBJ2-1|15
CASSLEAGGPSEQFF